This entry describes one TCR beta chain. The record originates from a study of preoperative IRX-2 immunotherapy in early breast cancer. The repertoire was sequenced with immunoSEQ multiplex PCR; TCRdb's copy has only in-frame clones and lacks some. The sample lists about 98,000 clones, 86% seen once, with roughly 2% in the top ten. Treatment of the sample: preoperative locoregional IRX-2 cytokine immunotherapy. This phase Ib study tested locoregional IRX-2 cytokine immunotherapy given before surgery. The CDR3 sequence is 14 residues long. The V gene's germline CDR1 is MDHEN and CDR2 SYDVKM. Trimming took 7 bases from V and 0 from J, leaving 12 bases between them.

The receptor comes from a human donor with breast cancer. The genes are TRBV28 and TRBJ1-2; D not resolved. Sample: tumor tissue, taken after IRX-2 immunotherapy. The CDR3 sequence: CASTLTSSNYGYTF. In DNA form, the CDR3 reads TGTGCCAGCACCCTAACGAGTTCTAACTATGGCTACACCTTC.